This record concerns one T cell receptor (beta chain) sequence. No cognate antigen has been identified for it. Base qualities are not provided; no much larger clone lies one nucleotide away. Including the terminal cysteine and phenylalanine, the CDR3 comprises 15 residues. The CDR3 DNA has 45 bases and is translated from base 1. The germline V end is reduced by 5 bases and the J end by 7 bases; junction bases left unmatched: 8. Sequences MNHEY (CDR1) and SVGEGT (CDR2) are obtained from the germline V gene. This entry comes from a study of human T cells and chemical hapten exposure (dated by TCRdb to about 2021). In terms of the full investigation: For sensitization, 2% DPC in acetone was applied to a roughly 2 cm by roughly 2 cm area of upper inner arm skin. In alopecia patients, the study followed how the peripheral blood TCR repertoire changed in vivo over primary and secondary sensitization to diphenylcyclopropenone (DPC), a hapten. Patients additionally received weekly therapeutic DPC doses to the scalp throughout the roughly 25-week study period. Blood samples were taken from patients before sensitization (week 0) and at 2, 6 and about 24 weeks after DPC sensitization. Blood for TCR sequencing was provided by twenty-nine alopecia patients at one to four time points (pre-sensitization, 2, 6 and 24 weeks). Both TCR alpha and TCR beta chains were sequenced from each blood RNA sample. Libraries were pooled for sequencing, and per-sample TCR yields varied mainly because of small differences in library volumes within the pool. Patch testing on the upper back used Finn chambers containing 0.01% DPC, with scoring done after 6 days according to International Contact Dermatitis Research Group standards. Most of the patients in the cohort were female, and the cohort covered alopecia areata with under or over 50% scalp involvement, alopecia totalis and alopecia universalis.

What the time point label conveys for this sample: patch test 1, 2 weeks after DPC sensitization. According to the study, the label for this sample's treatment or condition signals: therapeutic diphenylcyclopropenone sensitization with weekly scalp DPC. Total RNA was extracted from unfractionated whole blood that had been collected in Tempus Blood RNA tubes. At every patch-test visit, the blood draw took place before the patch test was put on. To be eligible, patients had to be aged 18 to 70, diagnosed with alopecia and judged suitable for DPC therapy, while pregnant patients were excluded. Overall study results and their limits: Repeated subsampling changed both the strength of the expansion versus patch-test correlation and the threshold at which that correlation became significant. DPC sensitization did not change the number of TCRs with a frequency above 1 in 1000, and there was no evidence of changes in global repertoire structure. Significantly more large CDR3 similarity clusters were formed by expanded TCRs than by pre-sensitization or healthy control sets, consistent with antigen-driven responses. Alopecia, a presumed autoimmune disease, was present in all patients, so the immune response of the patients might differ from that of healthy individuals. A positive correlation was found between the number of PT1 expanded TCRs and patch test score, with significance reached at thresholds 8, 16 and 32 but not 4.

Receptor amplification or capture employed RACE. Sequenced on a NextSeq 500. Library preparation attached unique molecular identifiers to individual cDNA molecules for quantitative, reproducible TCR counting. From the authors' description of their analysis: A median of roughly 100,000 TCRs per sample was observed, with a range of about 23,224 to 690,600. The Decombinator software suite was used to annotate the V, J and CDR3 of the TCR reads. To make PS versus PT1 abundance plots, every sample was subsampled to the same number of TCRs (28,000). Expanded TCRs were defined as absent before sensitization and observed at least eight times at the 2-week time point. Starting from the raw public reads, TCRdb applied fastp trimming at Q25, assembled clones with MiXCR and retained in-frame beta chains. Rows are combined by CDR3 protein, so each entry shows the most common genes and DNA. The V and J calls and clone size are TCRdb's, not the authors'. Present in this sample are roughly 50,000 distinct CDR3 sequences, 9.5% to 11% of which were seen just once. The leading ten clones occupy 1.8% of the sample.

The specimen comprised whole blood, sampled in connection with sensitization to the hapten diphenylcyclopropenone (DPC). The chain couples TRBV6-2 or TRBV6-3 to TRBJ2-1; 10 central nucleotides agree with TRBD1. The source is a woman aged 35 to 49 with alopecia areata. Some clones in this sample may be carry-over from other donors' samples. The CDR3 protein sequence reads: CASSGLGQGGNEQFF. In nucleotides, the sequence is TGTGCCAGCAGTGGACTCGGACAGGGGGGGAATGAGCAGTTCTTC.